A single sample gave rise to the 9 T cell receptor beta chains below, sequenced in a study of T-cell reconstitution after alpha-beta-depleted transplantation in children. Unique molecular identifiers were incorporated when the TCRbeta library was constructed. TCRdb used MiXCR to reprocess the PCR reads, holding one entry per CDR3 protein. The profile shows 700,000 or so distinct CDR3 sequences, about an eighth of them singletons. The starting material was PBMCs, obtained before TCRalphabeta/CD19-depleted stem cell transplant. Source of these receptors: a girl aged 2 to 9 with congenital amegakaryocytic thrombocytopenia, due to receive a stem cell transplant.

Many counts were recorded for this clonotype. The rearrangement joins TRBV10-3 to TRBJ2-2; a weak D match, TRBD2 (5 bases). The CDR3 is 12 amino acids. Trimming shortened V by 11 bases and J by 6 bases, and 13 bases separated the two germline ends. The germline CDR1 and CDR2 sequences are ENHRY and SYGVKD. The CDR3 DNA sequence: TGTGCCGTTGGGAGAGGGTCCGGGGAGCTGTTTTTT. Amino acid sequence: CAVGRGSGELFF.

This clonotype was counted a few times. This rearrangement joins TRBV20-1 to TRBJ1-2; 7 bases line up with TRBD1. V dropped 5 bases and J dropped 3; count of bases not matched to a gene: 9. Germline loops: CDR1 DFQATT, CDR2 SNEGSKA (reference sequence). The CDR3 has 14 residues. This chain's CDR3 is CSADSGTVYYGYTF. The CDR3 DNA sequence: TGCAGTGCTGACTCAGGGACAGTTTACTATGGCTACACCTTC.

With respect to this clonotype: One end of the junction does not line up with germline, which may come from a read error. The chain carries TRBV11-2 and TRBJ2-1, with 16 bases identical to TRBD2. The CDR3 has 19 residues. Germline V CDR1 and CDR2: SGHAT, FQNNGV. CDR3 residues: CASSSRGLAGGPSYNEQLF. CDR3 DNA: TGTGCCAGCAGCTCCAGGGGACTAGCGGGAGGGCCCTCCTACAATGAGCAGCTCTTC.

This clonotype was picked up many times. The chain joins TRBV18 to TRBJ2-7; no reliable D call. The CDR3 is 12 amino acids. Looked up from germline, CDR1 is KGHSH and CDR2 is LQKENI. V gave up 1 base and J gave up 6 bases, with 7 bases separating them. The CDR3 DNA follows: TGTGCCAGCTCACCACAGGGCCTCGAGCAGTACTTC. It translates to CASSPQGLEQYF.

This clonotype was observed a handful of times. The gene calls are TRBV3-1 and TRBJ1-6, with D possibly being TRBD1 (5 bases). This CDR3 region has 12 residues. V lost 11 bases to trimming and J lost 10 bases, with 15 bases between them. The V gene's germline CDR1 is LGHDT and CDR2 YNNKEL (reference sequence). CDR3 residues: CAAGEGRSPLHF. The CDR3 nucleotides read TGTGCCGCGGGGGAGGGCCGCTCACCCCTCCACTTT.

Concerning this clonotype itself: Being one base from a much bigger clone, this may be a read error. The rearrangement uses TRBV12-3 or TRBV12-4 and TRBJ2-1; no firm D call. This CDR3 spans 11 amino acids. CDR3 sequence: CASSITHEQLF. The CDR3 nucleotides are TGTGCCAGCAGCATCACCCATGAGCAGCTCTTC.

CDR3 DNA: TGCGCCAGCAGCTCGTCTAGCGGGAGAAAGTCAGATACGCAGTATTTT. It specifies CASSSSSGRKSDTQYF. The chain carries TRBV5-1 and TRBJ2-3, with 10 nucleotides matching TRBD2. Germline V CDR1 and CDR2: SGHRS, YFSETQ. V lost 3 bases to trimming and J lost 4 bases; unmatched junction nucleotides: 8. The CDR3 consists of 16 residues.

In its sample, this clonotype was seen many times. The chain uses TRBV20-1 and TRBJ2-7, with a possible D match to TRBD1 (5 bases). The CDR3 covers 14 residues. V was trimmed by 6 bases and J by 8 bases, leaving 23 bases between them. In germline, CDR1 is DFQATT, CDR2 SNEGSKA (reference sequence). The CDR3 region is CSAAKYTQQGKQYF. The CDR3 DNA reads TGCAGTGCCGCAAAATATACCCAGCAGGGCAAGCAGTACTTC.

The V gene is TRBV11-2, the J gene TRBJ2-7; tentative D call: TRBD1 (6 bases). This CDR3 spans 14 amino acids. Trimming shortened V by 5 bases and J by 3 bases, and 14 bases separated the two germline ends. In germline, CDR1 is SGHAT, CDR2 FQNNGV. The CDR3 nucleotides are TGTGCCAGCAGCCTCGGGGACACATTCTACGAGCAGTACTTC. Protein sequence: CASSLGDTFYEQYF.